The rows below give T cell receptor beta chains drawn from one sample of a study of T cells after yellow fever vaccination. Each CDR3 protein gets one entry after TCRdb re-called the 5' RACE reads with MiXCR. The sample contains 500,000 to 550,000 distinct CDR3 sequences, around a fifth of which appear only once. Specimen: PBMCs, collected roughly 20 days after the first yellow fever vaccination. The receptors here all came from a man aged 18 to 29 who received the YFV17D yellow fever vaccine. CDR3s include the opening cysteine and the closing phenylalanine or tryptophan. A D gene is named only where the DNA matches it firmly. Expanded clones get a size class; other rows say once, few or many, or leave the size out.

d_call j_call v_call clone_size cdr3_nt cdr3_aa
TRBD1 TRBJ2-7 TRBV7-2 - TGTGCCAGCAGCTTAGTAGGGGCGGGACAGGCATCCTACGAGCAGTACTTC CASSLVGAGQASYEQYF
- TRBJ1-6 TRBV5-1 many TGCGCCAGCAGCTTGGACGCGGGGGAGGAATCACCCCTCCACTTT CASSLDAGEESPLHF
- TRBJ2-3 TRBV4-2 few TGTGCCAGCAGCCAAGATTTTGACGGTACGCAGTATTTT CASSQDFDGTQYF
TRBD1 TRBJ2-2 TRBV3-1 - TGTGCCAGCAGCCAAGGGGACAGATATTCCGGGGAGCTGTTTTTT CASSQGDRYSGELFF
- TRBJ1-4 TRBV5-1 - TGCGCCAGCAAATACGAAACGGGCCAACAAAAACTGTTTTTT CASKYETGQQKLFF
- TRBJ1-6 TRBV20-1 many TGCAGTGCTAGAGATCATTGGAGAGGGTTATGGAATTCACCCCTCCACTTT CSARDHWRGLWNSPLHF
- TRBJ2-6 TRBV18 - TGTGCCAGCTCACCAGGACAGCCCAATGGGGCCAACGTCCTGACTTTC CASSPGQPNGANVLTF
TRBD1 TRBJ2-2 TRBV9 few TGTGCCAGCAGCTGGACAGGGACTGGTATCTCCGGGGAGCTGTTTTTT CASSWTGTGISGELFF
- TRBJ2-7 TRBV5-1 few TGCGCCAGCAGCGTGGACACTACCTACGAGCAGTACTTC CASSVDTTYEQYF
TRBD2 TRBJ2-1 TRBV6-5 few TGTGCCAGCAGTTACTATAGCGGGGAGAACAATGAGCAGTTCTTC CASSYYSGENNEQFF
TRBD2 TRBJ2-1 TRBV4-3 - TGCGCCAGCAGCCAAGCCCGCGGGGGGGCTTATGAGCAGTTCTTC CASSQARGGAYEQFF
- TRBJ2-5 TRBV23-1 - TGCGCCAGCAGGAAAAAGGGGGGCCGGGAGACCCAGTACTTC CASRKKGGRETQYF
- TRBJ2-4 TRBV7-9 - TGTGCCAGCAGCCCCGGGCCCCCGCGAAACATTCAGTACTTC CASSPGPPRNIQYF
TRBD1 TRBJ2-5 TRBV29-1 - TGCAGCGTCGCGGGGAACCTGGGGGGACAGGAAAACTTC CSVAGNLGGQENF
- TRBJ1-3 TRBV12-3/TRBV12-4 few TGTGCCAGCAGTTTTGTAGACACCATATATTTT CASSFVDTIYF
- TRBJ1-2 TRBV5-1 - TGCGCCAGCAGCATGACCCCAAACGAACAGGCCTCCCGTGGCTACACCTTC CASSMTPNEQASRGYTF
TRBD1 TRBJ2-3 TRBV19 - TGTGCCAGTAGTTCCCACAGGGGGGATACGCAGTATTTT CASSSHRGDTQYF
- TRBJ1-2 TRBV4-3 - TGCGCCAGCAGTCCCGGAACAGGGTTAATCGTCTATGGCTACACCTTC CASSPGTGLIVYGYTF
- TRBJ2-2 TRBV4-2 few TGTGCCAGCAGCCATGTAGGCGGGGGCGGAACCGGGGAGCTGTTTTTT CASSHVGGGGTGELFF
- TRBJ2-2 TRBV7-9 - TGTGCCAGCAGCCCAGAGGGCTCCAGCGGGGAGCTGTTTTTT CASSPEGSSGELFF
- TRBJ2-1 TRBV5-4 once TGTGCCAGCAGCCCAGTAACGCCTCACAATGAGCAGTTCTTC CASSPVTPHNEQFF
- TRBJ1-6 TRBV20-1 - TGCAGTGCTAGAGACCAGGGTGATTCACCCCTCCACTTT CSARDQGDSPLHF
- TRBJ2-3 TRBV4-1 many TGCGCCAGCAGCGGGAGTCCAGATACGCAGTATTTT CASSGSPDTQYF
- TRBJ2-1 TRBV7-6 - TGTGCCAGCAGCGACGACTACAATGAGCAGTTCTTC CASSDDYNEQFF
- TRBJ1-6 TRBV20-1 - TGCAGTGCTAGAACAGGGCGCTCCTATAATTCACCCCTCCACTTT CSARTGRSYNSPLHF
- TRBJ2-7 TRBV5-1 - TGCGCCAGCAGCTTGGGAACTACTTACTCCTACGAGCAGTACTTC CASSLGTTYSYEQYF
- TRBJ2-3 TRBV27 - TGTGCCAGCAGCCTCGACATCCCGTGGGATACGCAGTATTTT CASSLDIPWDTQYF
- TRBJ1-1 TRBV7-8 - TGTGCCAGCAGCCCGTCGGGGGGCATGGGCACTGAAGCTTTCTTT CASSPSGGMGTEAFF
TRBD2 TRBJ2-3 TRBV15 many TGTGCCACCAGCAGAGCTAGCGGGGGGCCAGATACGCAGTATTTT CATSRASGGPDTQYF
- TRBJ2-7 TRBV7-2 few TGTGCCAGCAGCGGGCAGGGGCTATACGAGCAGTACTTC CASSGQGLYEQYF
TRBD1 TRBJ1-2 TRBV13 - TGTGCCAGCAGCGTAGTCGTCGACAGGGGTAACTATGGCTACACCTTC CASSVVVDRGNYGYTF
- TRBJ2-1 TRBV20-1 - TGCAGTGCTAGAGATACGGGTTATGAGCAGTTCTTC CSARDTGYEQFF
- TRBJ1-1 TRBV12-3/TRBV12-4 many TGTGCCAGCAGTCGGGCAGGGGTGAAAAACACTGAAGCTTTCTTT CASSRAGVKNTEAFF